This is a list of T cell receptor beta chains from one sample in a study of T-cell memory formation after mild COVID-19. Using its own MiXCR run on the 5' RACE reads, TCRdb lists one record per CDR3 protein. The sample records about 180,000 distinct CDR3 sequences, 16% being singletons. Sequencing input: PBMCs or a T cell subset sorted from them (not recorded which). The receptor source for this set is an adult woman who had mild COVID-19 (a few samples of this study predate the infection). Cell type and time point are not known. CDR3s include the opening cysteine and the closing phenylalanine or tryptophan. Each record gives: clone size, J gene, V gene, D gene, CDR3 protein, CDR3 DNA. The D gene is left open where the match is weak. For some rows the clone size is stated as once, few or many, or as a class when expanded; others skip it.

clone size: few; J gene: TRBJ2-2; V gene: TRBV2; D gene: .; CDR3 protein: CASSLRGFTGELFF; CDR3 DNA: TGTGCCAGCAGCCTACGGGGGTTCACCGGGGAGCTGTTTTTT
clone size: few; J gene: TRBJ2-2; V gene: TRBV7-3; D gene: TRBD1; CDR3 protein: CASSLTFRQGDGELFF; CDR3 DNA: TGTGCCAGCAGCTTAACGTTCCGACAGGGGGACGGGGAGCTGTTTTTT
clone size: .; J gene: TRBJ2-6; V gene: TRBV30; D gene: .; CDR3 protein: CAWSLTGYSGANVLTF; CDR3 DNA: TGTGCCTGGAGTCTGACTGGTTACTCTGGGGCCAACGTCCTGACTTTC
clone size: .; J gene: TRBJ1-6; V gene: TRBV2; D gene: .; CDR3 protein: CASQGPSLGPLHF; CDR3 DNA: TGTGCCAGCCAGGGTCCTAGCCTGGGCCCCCTCCACTTT
clone size: few; J gene: TRBJ1-2; V gene: TRBV5-1; D gene: .; CDR3 protein: CASTRDGRDYGYTF; CDR3 DNA: TGCGCCAGCACCCGGGACGGCAGGGATTATGGCTACACCTTC
clone size: .; J gene: TRBJ2-7; V gene: TRBV12-3/TRBV12-4; D gene: .; CDR3 protein: CASSPGFPGSEQYF; CDR3 DNA: TGTGCCAGCAGTCCAGGGTTCCCGGGGAGCGAGCAGTACTTC
clone size: .; J gene: TRBJ2-2; V gene: TRBV7-9; D gene: .; CDR3 protein: CASSPGALKGTGELFF; CDR3 DNA: TGTGCCAGCAGCCCGGGAGCGCTGAAGGGCACCGGGGAGCTGTTTTTT
clone size: .; J gene: TRBJ1-2; V gene: TRBV21-1; D gene: .; CDR3 protein: CASSKFGGTGDGYTF; CDR3 DNA: TGTGCCAGCAGCAAATTTGGGGGGACAGGTGATGGCTACACCTTC
clone size: .; J gene: TRBJ2-5; V gene: TRBV12-3/TRBV12-4; D gene: .; CDR3 protein: CASSSGALETQYF; CDR3 DNA: TGTGCCAGCAGCTCAGGGGCGTTAGAGACCCAGTACTTC
clone size: few; J gene: TRBJ2-7; V gene: TRBV14; D gene: .; CDR3 protein: CASSQARYEQYF; CDR3 DNA: TGTGCCAGCAGCCAAGCCCGATACGAGCAGTACTTC
clone size: .; J gene: TRBJ1-2; V gene: TRBV20-1; D gene: TRBD1; CDR3 protein: CSAKSGTGGRYGYTF; CDR3 DNA: TGCAGTGCTAAGTCCGGGACAGGGGGCCGGTATGGCTACACCTTC
clone size: .; J gene: TRBJ2-7; V gene: TRBV9; D gene: .; CDR3 protein: CASSVTGRYSEQYF; CDR3 DNA: TGTGCCAGCAGCGTTACGGGACGGTACTCCGAGCAGTACTTC
clone size: .; J gene: TRBJ1-1; V gene: TRBV30; D gene: .; CDR3 protein: CAWRLPGRNTEAFF; CDR3 DNA: TGTGCCTGGAGGTTGCCAGGGCGGAACACTGAAGCTTTCTTT
clone size: .; J gene: TRBJ1-2; V gene: TRBV10-3; D gene: .; CDR3 protein: CAISALFTPGTDYGYTF; CDR3 DNA: TGTGCCATCAGTGCCCTTTTTACTCCAGGCACAGACTATGGCTACACCTTC
clone size: .; J gene: TRBJ2-1; V gene: TRBV19; D gene: TRBD2; CDR3 protein: CASSTLAGDEQFF; CDR3 DNA: TGTGCCAGTAGTACACTAGCGGGAGATGAGCAGTTCTTC
clone size: few; J gene: TRBJ2-7; V gene: TRBV20-1; D gene: .; CDR3 protein: CSGPRRGSYEQYF; CDR3 DNA: TGCAGTGGGCCGAGACGGGGATCCTACGAGCAGTACTTC
clone size: few; J gene: TRBJ2-7; V gene: TRBV20-1; D gene: TRBD1; CDR3 protein: CSARIPGQGSEQYF; CDR3 DNA: TGCAGTGCTAGGATACCGGGACAGGGGAGCGAGCAGTACTTC
clone size: few; J gene: TRBJ2-2; V gene: TRBV24-1; D gene: .; CDR3 protein: CATSDSSRGNGELFF; CDR3 DNA: TGTGCCACCAGTGATTCCTCACGGGGAAACGGGGAGCTGTTTTTT
clone size: few; J gene: TRBJ2-3; V gene: TRBV5-6; D gene: TRBD2; CDR3 protein: CASSTGSGGRTQYF; CDR3 DNA: TGTGCCAGCAGCACGGGCAGCGGGGGGAGGACGCAGTATTTT
clone size: many; J gene: TRBJ2-1; V gene: TRBV3-2; D gene: .; CDR3 protein: CASSQRNEQFF; CDR3 DNA: TGTGCCAGCAGCCAAAGGAATGAGCAGTTCTTC
clone size: few; J gene: TRBJ2-5; V gene: TRBV5-1; D gene: .; CDR3 protein: CASSPFSGDQETQYF; CDR3 DNA: TGCGCCAGCAGCCCCTTTAGCGGAGACCAAGAGACCCAGTACTTC
clone size: few; J gene: TRBJ1-2; V gene: TRBV5-1; D gene: .; CDR3 protein: CASSLGGARGVEHGYTF; CDR3 DNA: TGCGCCAGCAGCTTGGGGGGCGCGCGGGGAGTAGAGCATGGCTACACCTTC
clone size: .; J gene: TRBJ2-3; V gene: TRBV27; D gene: .; CDR3 protein: CASSSLRGVLTDTQYF; CDR3 DNA: TGTGCCAGCAGTTCTCTCAGGGGGGTGCTTACAGATACGCAGTATTTT
clone size: many; J gene: TRBJ2-3; V gene: TRBV12-3/TRBV12-4; D gene: .; CDR3 protein: CASSLRLAAALFPDTQYF; CDR3 DNA: TGTGCCAGCAGTTTGAGGTTAGCGGCCGCACTTTTTCCAGATACGCAGTATTTT